This T cell receptor beta chain appears in the sequencing data of a study of CD8 T cells in ankylosing spondylitis listed by TCRdb under 2017. Study-wide context: T cell receptor beta repertoires were profiled in healthy donors and ankylosing spondylitis patients so that disease-linked TCR variants could be found. The full study cohort was made up of approximately 24 ankylosing spondylitis patients and 108 healthy donors. Peripheral blood samples were taken, and synovial fluid was additionally collected from ankylosing spondylitis patients.

TCRdb records Illumina HiSeq 2500 as the sequencer. TCR beta libraries were prepared by quantitative 5'-RACE with molecular barcodes. Per the source publication's procedure: To identify disease-linked TCR variants, a new computational method was used, one built on a probabilistic model of VDJ rearrangement. TCRdb handled the public reads itself, with Q25 trimming in fastp and clone calling in MiXCR, and kept productive beta chains. When rows share a CDR3 protein, they turn into one entry using the most common DNA and genes. These V and J calls derive from TCRdb rather than the authors' analysis. The sample includes some 840,000 distinct CDR3 sequences, with approximately 12% observed a single time. Approximately 0.5% of the sample belongs to the ten largest clones. General study outcomes and caveats: According to the report, matched synovial fluid samples from ankylosing spondylitis patients were significantly enriched for the disease-linked clones. In peripheral blood, the disease-linked clones were found at relatively low frequencies and had a CD8+ phenotype. A TCR beta motif of about eight highly homologous amino acid variants appeared characteristic of blood from ankylosing spondylitis patients. Some TCR beta motif variants had previously been reported in synovial fluid and blood of reactive arthritis patients, which suggested common disease-initiation mechanisms.

This clonotype was detected a few times. Its binding antigen is unknown. No clone much larger than this one lies a single base away; base qualities are absent. Looking up the germline V gene yields CDR1 SGHRS and CDR2 YFSETQ. From the cysteine through the phenylalanine, the CDR3 covers 15 amino acids. Only the CDR3 region is kept as DNA, spanning 45 bases read in frame from base 1. Relative to germline, V is 3 bases shorter and J is 7 bases shorter, with 14 bases between their ends. The rearranged chain carries TRBV5-1 and TRBJ1-6; TRBD1 might be the D gene, on 5 matching bases. The clonotype was recovered from a male donor with ankylosing spondylitis. The source material was blood, either unsorted or a sorted T cell fraction (not recorded which). The bases read TGCGCCAGCAGCTACTACGGACGGGACAATTCACCCCTCCACTTT. Protein translation: CASSYYGRDNSPLHF.